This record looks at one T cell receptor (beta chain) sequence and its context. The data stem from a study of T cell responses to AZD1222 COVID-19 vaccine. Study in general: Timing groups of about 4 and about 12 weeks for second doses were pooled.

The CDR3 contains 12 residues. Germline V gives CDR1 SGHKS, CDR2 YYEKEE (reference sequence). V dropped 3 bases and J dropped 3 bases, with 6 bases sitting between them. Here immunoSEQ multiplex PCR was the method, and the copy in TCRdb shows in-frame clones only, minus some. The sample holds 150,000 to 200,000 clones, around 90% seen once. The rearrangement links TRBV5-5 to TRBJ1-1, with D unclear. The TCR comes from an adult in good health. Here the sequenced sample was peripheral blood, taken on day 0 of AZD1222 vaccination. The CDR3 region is CASSYTYTEAFF. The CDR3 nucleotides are TGTGCCAGCAGCTACACATACACTGAAGCTTTCTTT.